Listed here is a single T cell receptor (beta chain). These data originate in a study of blood T cell repertoires in COVID-19. About the research overall: T cells, B-cell-depleted T cells, or PBMCs supplied cDNA or gDNA.

Germline V CDR1 and CDR2: SGHDN, FVKESK. Trimming shortened V by 2 bases and J by 6 bases, and 13 bases separated the two germline ends. The CDR3 is 15 residues long. Sequencing was performed with immunoSEQ multiplex PCR; in TCRdb, only in-frame clones are kept and a portion is missing. The table has approximately 210,000 clones, roughly 92% seen once. Patients of the Seattle cohort, enrolled during active infection, were followed longitudinally. The sequence came from a man aged 25 to 40 with COVID-19, enrolled during active disease. The chain recombines TRBV14 with TRBJ2-2, with TRBD2 as a possible D gene (5 bases). Sequencing was carried out using peripheral blood. CDR3 nucleotide sequence: TGTGCCAGCAGCCAATCTCTAGCTCGGGCCGGGGAGCTGTTTTTT. The encoded protein is CASSQSLARAGELFF.